Below, one TCR beta chain is given with its context. Its antigen remains unknown. Assay used: immunoSEQ multiplex PCR; TCRdb lists only in-frame clones, some missing. Of more than 2 million clones in the sample, 90% to 95% were seen once. These data are taken from a study of shared clonotypes between healthy human individuals. The CDR3 length is 13 residues. Trimming stripped 0 bases from V and 6 bases from J, with 7 bases between. Germline CDR1 SGDLS, CDR2 YYNGEE. General study findings and limits: Clonotypes which were not shared had lower generation probabilities than clonotypes that all four donors shared.

The receptor's source is a man aged 18 to 29 in good health. The rearrangement links TRBV9 to TRBJ2-1; D not resolved. Source material: naive CD4+ T cells sorted from blood. The subset is: CD45RA+ positively selected. CDR3 residues: CASSVALVNEQFF. The CDR3 DNA sequence: TGTGCCAGCAGCGTAGCATTGGTCAATGAGCAGTTCTTC.